A selection of T cell receptor beta chains follows, all from one sample in a study of blood T cell repertoires in COVID-19. The table came from immunoSEQ multiplex PCR; TCRdb's copy has only in-frame clones and leaves some out. This sample yields more than 250,000 clones, of which roughly 85% are seen a single time; about 5.1% belongs to the top ten. Material: peripheral blood. The receptor set was obtained from a man between 50 and 59 years old with active or convalescent COVID-19. Both conserved end residues are part of each CDR3. Fields, in order: D gene, J gene, V gene, clone size, CDR3 protein, CDR3 DNA. The D gene is left open where the match is weak. Size values are once, few and many counts, or a class for expanded clones, and some rows have none.

. | TRBJ1-6 | TRBV6-2/TRBV6-3 | . | CASSYTGSPLHF | TGTGCCAGCAGTTACACAGGTTCACCCCTCCACTTT
TRBD2 | TRBJ2-7 | TRBV6-5 | few | CASSSTGGLGEQYF | TGTGCCAGCAGTTCGACGGGGGGGCTAGGCGAGCAGTACTTC
. | TRBJ2-7 | TRBV7-9 | . | CASSSTTGSHYEQYF | TGTGCCAGCAGCTCAACGACAGGTAGCCACTACGAGCAGTACTTC
TRBD1 | TRBJ1-3 | TRBV7-9 | . | CASSSGLWDSQSNTIYF | TGTGCCAGCAGCTCAGGATTATGGGACAGCCAAAGCAACACCATATATTTT
TRBD2 | TRBJ2-1 | TRBV18 | . | CASSPAGGSYNEQFF | TGTGCCAGCTCACCGGCGGGGGGATCCTACAATGAGCAGTTCTTC
. | TRBJ2-3 | TRBV7-7 | . | CASSLRVGEAGVGTQYF | TGTGCCAGCAGCTTAAGGGTCGGCGAGGCAGGGGTAGGTACGCAGTATTTT
. | TRBJ2-4 | TRBV5-1 | . | CASIRVLAKNIQYF | TGCGCCAGCATCAGGGTCTTAGCCAAAAACATTCAGTACTTC
TRBD1 | TRBJ2-7 | TRBV6-5 | . | CASRARDRGPYEQYF | TGTGCCAGCAGAGCCAGGGATAGGGGGCCCTACGAGCAGTACTTC
. | TRBJ1-4 | TRBV28 | . | CASSLGGTNEKLFF | TGTGCCAGCAGTTTAGGGGGGACTAATGAAAAACTGTTTTTT
TRBD1 | TRBJ2-2 | TRBV18 | . | CASSPGTANTGELFF | TGTGCCAGCTCACCTGGGACAGCGAACACCGGGGAGCTGTTTTTT
TRBD1 | TRBJ1-1 | TRBV5-4 | once | CASSSDRGNTEAFF | TGTGCCAGCAGCTCCGACAGGGGGAACACTGAAGCTTTCTTT
. | TRBJ2-7 | TRBV3-1/TRBV3-2 | . | CASSQDQYRDYEQYF | TGTGCCAGCAGCCAAGATCAGTACAGGGACTACGAGCAGTACTTC
TRBD1 | TRBJ1-5 | TRBV10-3 | . | CAISRQGDQPQHF | TGTGCCATCAGTCGACAGGGGGATCAGCCCCAGCATTTT
. | TRBJ2-2 | TRBV11-3 | . | CASSPSYLDTGELFF | TGTGCCAGCAGCCCTAGTTATTTAGACACCGGGGAGCTGTTTTTT